These 17 T cell receptor beta chains share one sample of origin, sequenced in a study of blood T cell repertoires in COVID-19. Profiling relied on immunoSEQ multiplex PCR, and the TCRdb table lists in-frame clones only, not all of them. This sample has 90,000 to 100,000 clones, with around 85% found just once. The sequenced material came from peripheral blood. The receptors shown here come from a man older than 75 with acute or convalescent COVID-19.

This clone was recorded many times. The genes are TRBV7-2 and TRBJ1-5; a weak D match, TRBD1 (5 bases). The germline V gene encodes CDR1 SGHTA and CDR2 FQGNSA. The V end was cut by 5 bases, the J end by 6 bases, with 11 bases between. The CDR3 covers 13 residues. CDR3 sequence reads: CASSPRVGQPQHF. Here the CDR3 DNA reads TGTGCCAGCAGCCCCAGGGTTGGTCAGCCCCAGCATTTT. The whole variable domain, filled in from reference TRBV7-2 and TRBJ1-5, reads GAGVSQSPSNKVTEKGKDVELRCDPISGHTALYWYRQSLGQGLEFLIYFQGNSAPDKSGLPSDRFSAERTGGSVSTLTIQRTQQEDSAVYLCASSPRVGQPQHFGDGTRLSIL.

J is TRBJ1-6 and V is TRBV9; 9 bases map to TRBD1. The length of the CDR3 is 15 residues. Germline V lookup: CDR1 SGDLS, CDR2 YYNGEE. V lost 4 bases, J lost 10 bases, and 9 bases stayed unmatched. The CDR3 sequence is CASSFQPGQGSPLHF. DNA for the CDR3: TGTGCCAGCAGCTTCCAACCGGGACAGGGATCACCCCTCCACTTT.

The chain uses TRBV7-9 and TRBJ1-6; D not resolved. Germline-derived CDR1 and CDR2 are SEHNR and FQNEAQ (reference sequence). This CDR3 has 15 residues. Trimming stripped 4 bases from V and 6 bases from J, with 13 bases between. CDR3 bases: TGTGCCAGCAGCTCCTCCGGGGTGCCTAATTCACCCCTCCACTTT. Its translation is CASSSSGVPNSPLHF.

This clone was observed a single time. V usage is TRBV4-1 and J usage is TRBJ2-7, with unresolved D. The CDR3 runs to 13 residues. V shed 0 bases and J shed 3 bases, with 6 bases lying between them. Per germline, CDR1 MGHRA and CDR2 YSYEKL. The CDR3 sequence: CASSQEFRYEQYF. The CDR3 nucleotides read TGCGCCAGCAGCCAAGAGTTCCGCTACGAGCAGTACTTC.

This clone has only a few counts. V gene TRBV19 combines with J gene TRBJ2-7; 7 bases are a match to TRBD2. V lost 5 bases and J lost 2; bases outside the gene matches: 9. Germline V gives CDR1 LNHDA, CDR2 SQIVND (reference sequence). The CDR3 runs 15 residues. The CDR3 region is CASSDRGGGTYEQYF. CDR3 nucleotide sequence: TGTGCCAGTAGTGACCGTGGGGGGGGTACCTACGAGCAGTACTTC.

The V call is TRBV5-8, the J call TRBJ2-1, with a tentative D call TRBD2 (5 bases). The CDR3 spans 12 residues. The V end lost 4 bases, the J end lost 9 bases, and 11 bases lay between the germline ends. Germline-derived CDR1 and CDR2 are SGHTS and YDEGEE. DNA for the CDR3: TGTGCCAGCAGCCGAGGAGGCGGTGAGCAGTTCTTC. This sequence encodes CASSRGGGEQFF.

V gene TRBV25-1 combines with J gene TRBJ1-2; 8 nucleotides line up with TRBD1. The CDR3 totals 15 residues. Per the germline V gene, CDR1 is MGHDK and CDR2 is SYGVNS. Unmatched junction bases numbered 11, after V lost 3 bases and J lost 8 bases. CDR3 sequence: CASSDPTGGMGGYTF. CDR3 bases: TGTGCCAGCAGTGATCCCACAGGGGGAATGGGCGGCTACACCTTC.

The V and J genes are TRBV4-3 and TRBJ1-3; D is unresolved. The CDR3 loop spans 13 amino acids. CDR1 and CDR2 (germline): LGHNA, YSLEER. V was pared by 0 bases and J by 3 bases, with 3 bases between. CDR3: CASSQESGNTIYF. The CDR3 nucleotides are TGCGCCAGCAGCCAAGAGAGTGGAAACACCATATATTTT.

The chain combines TRBV10-3 with TRBJ2-7; D unresolved. The CDR3 length is 13 residues. CDR1 and CDR2 (germline): ENHRY, SYGVKD. The ends were cut back, 3 bases at V and 3 bases at J, with 9 bases in the middle. The CDR3 region has the DNA TGTGCCATCAGTGAAGACAAGTTCTACGAGCAGTACTTC. Protein product: CAISEDKFYEQYF.

This chain links TRBV5-5 with TRBJ1-5; D call uncertain. Trimming stripped 4 bases from V and 7 bases from J, with 21 bases between. Germline CDR1 and CDR2: SGHKS and YYEKEE (reference sequence). The CDR3 extends over 16 amino acids. The DNA of the CDR3 is TGTGCCAGCAGCATAGAACCGACGGGAGCGGGACAGCCCCAGCATTTT. It encodes CASSIEPTGAGQPQHF.

This rearrangement joins TRBV18 to TRBJ1-2; D is perhaps TRBD1 (5 bases). Trimming cost V 2 bases and J 4 bases, with 17 bases left between them. CDR3 length equals 16 residues. Germline V gives CDR1 KGHSH, CDR2 LQKENI. The CDR3 protein is CASSPGAGPPVYGYTF. The CDR3 DNA sequence: TGTGCCAGCTCACCAGGGGCAGGGCCGCCGGTCTATGGCTACACCTTC.

The chain recombines TRBV28 with TRBJ1-4, with D unclear. Per germline, CDR1 MDHEN and CDR2 SYDVKM. This CDR3 spans 15 amino acids. V lost 2 bases, J lost 0 bases, and 7 bases lay in between. The CDR3 sequence: CASSLVLPTNEKLFF. CDR3 DNA: TGTGCCAGCAGTTTAGTACTCCCAACTAATGAAAAACTGTTTTTT.

The chain joins TRBV7-2 to TRBJ1-5; no reliable D call. Germline loops: CDR1 SGHTA, CDR2 FQGNSA. This CDR3 region has 16 residues. The V and J ends lost 0 bases and 5 bases respectively, with 14 bases between them. CDR3 region: CASSLARAPRDQPQHF. The CDR3, as DNA: TGTGCCAGCAGCTTAGCGCGGGCTCCTCGGGATCAGCCCCAGCATTTT.

This clone was seen a few times. The genes are TRBV18 and TRBJ1-5, with D uncertain. Per germline, CDR1 KGHSH and CDR2 LQKENI. The V end was cut by 3 bases, the J end by 5 bases, with 8 bases between. There are 13 residues in the CDR3. DNA for the CDR3: TGTGCCAGCTCACCGGCACAACATCAGCCCCAGCATTTT. This gives the protein CASSPAQHQPQHF.

This clone showed up just once. The V and J genes are TRBV5-8 and TRBJ2-5; 8 nucleotides match TRBD2. Germline lookup yields CDR1 SGHTS and CDR2 YDEGEE. The CDR3 is 16 amino acids. The trim removed 3 bases at V and 2 bases at J, leaving 9 bases unmatched. This CDR3 reads CASSSLAGTVQETQYF. CDR3 DNA: TGTGCCAGCAGCTCTCTAGCGGGCACAGTTCAAGAGACCCAGTACTTC.

V and J are TRBV24-1 and TRBJ1-2; D possibly corresponds to TRBD1 (5 bases). Trimming took off 1 base at V and 4 bases at J, with 12 bases between the two ends. Germline CDR1 reads KGHDR; CDR2 reads SFDVKD. This CDR3 has 15 amino acids. DNA of the CDR3: TGTGCCACCAGTGATTTTTACCAGGGTACCTATGGCTACACCTTC. Its protein product is CATSDFYQGTYGYTF.

This clone was observed a few times. V gene TRBV6-5 combines with J gene TRBJ1-3; D is possibly TRBD1 (5 bases). The CDR3 runs to 14 residues. Germline-derived CDR1 and CDR2 are MNHEY and SVGAGI. V dropped 8 bases and J dropped 2 bases, with 13 bases sitting between them. The CDR3 nucleotides read TGTGCCAGCCGAACTGGGGGGGCTGGAAACACCATATATTTT. Translated, it gives CASRTGGAGNTIYF.